The 23 T cell receptor beta chains below were found in one sample sequenced in a study of blood T cell repertoires in COVID-19 (dated by TCRdb to about 2020). Libraries came from the immunoSEQ multiplex PCR assay. TCRdb stores this immuneACCESS table with in-frame sequences only. Part of the clones is absent; in the studies checked, under half of the shortfall reflects unresolved V genes, and no reason is known for the rest. This sample comprises roughly 290,000 clones, 70% to 90% of them detected only once. Roughly an eighth of the sample goes to the ten largest clones. Sequencing used peripheral blood. The origin of the receptors is a woman aged 55-75 years with acute or convalescent COVID-19.

A few counts support this clone. The rearrangement uses TRBV11-3 and TRBJ1-1; D gene unclear. The CDR3 consists of 13 residues. Trimming removed 5 bases at V and 3 bases at J, with 10 bases between. Germline V CDR1 and CDR2: SGHNT, YENEEA. In DNA form, the CDR3 reads TGTGCCAGCAGCCCGACTCCCGACACTGAAGCTTTCTTT. Protein sequence: CASSPTPDTEAFF.

The chain joins TRBV5-8 to TRBJ1-5; 11 nucleotides match TRBD1. The CDR3 runs to 14 residues. V was clipped by 4 bases and J by 6 bases; unmatched bases: 3. Germline V gene data show CDR1 as SGHTS and CDR2 as YDEGEE. CDR3 residues: CASSRDRGVQPQHF. The CDR3, as DNA: TGTGCCAGCAGCAGGGACAGGGGGGTTCAGCCCCAGCATTTT. Looking up the rest from reference TRBV5-8 and TRBJ1-5 gives the full variable domain: EAGVTQSPTHLIKTRGQQATLRCSPISGHTSVYWYQQALGLGLQFLLWYDEGEERNRGNFPPRFSGRQFPNYSSELNVNALELEDSALYLCASSRDRGVQPQHFGDGTRLSIL.

This chain connects TRBV29-1 to TRBJ2-7; D not resolved. Germline V gene data show CDR1 as SQVTM and CDR2 as ANQGSEA. Trimming removed 2 bases at V and 2 bases at J, with 10 bases between. The CDR3 consists of 13 residues. This CDR3 reads CSVEQEQTYEQYF. DNA of the CDR3: TGCAGCGTTGAACAGGAACAGACCTACGAGCAGTACTTC.

Notes on this clone: Germline is not matched at one junction end, which may reflect a read error. The CDR3 DNA follows: TGTGCCACCAGCCGAGATCTCTCCTACAATGAGCAGTTCTTC. Translation: CATSRDLSYNEQFF. This rearrangement joins TRBV15 to TRBJ2-1; unclear D gene. Germline CDR1 is LNHNV and CDR2 is YYDKDF (reference sequence). The CDR3 has 14 residues.

The chain recombines TRBV30 with TRBJ1-5; possibly TRBD1 for D (5 bases). Germline lookup yields CDR1 GTSNPN and CDR2 SVGIG (reference sequence). The length of the CDR3 is 14 residues. V lost 1 base and J 8 bases, leaving 15 bases between the germline ends. The CDR3: CAWSEGRGREPQHF. The CDR3 coding sequence is TGTGCCTGGAGTGAAGGGAGGGGTAGAGAGCCCCAGCATTTT.

The genes are TRBV5-4 and TRBJ1-3, with D maybe TRBD1 (6 bases). Trimming left V 0 bases short and J 3 bases short, with 10 bases between. The germline V gene has CDR1 SGHNT and CDR2 YYREEE (reference sequence). The CDR3 runs 15 residues. The CDR3 coding sequence is TGTGCCAGCAGCTTGGAGGGGGTCGGTGGAAACACCATATATTTT. Encoded protein: CASSLEGVGGNTIYF. Combining the CDR3 with reference TRBV5-4 and TRBJ1-3 gives the whole variable domain ETGVTQSPTHLIKTRGQQVTLRCSSQSGHNTVSWYQQALGQGPQFIFQYYREEENGRGNFPPRFSGLQFPNYSSELNVNALELDDSALYLCASSLEGVGGNTIYFGEGSWLTVV.

The CDR3 here is CASSYPGGYEAFF. CDR3 DNA: TGTGCCAGCAGTTACCCCGGAGGATATGAAGCTTTCTTT. The chain is built from TRBV6-2 or TRBV6-3 and TRBJ1-1; D unresolved. Trimming stripped 2 bases from V and 7 bases from J, with 11 bases between. CDR1 and CDR2 from the germline V gene are MNHEY and SVGEGT. This CDR3 spans 13 amino acids.

CDR3 protein: CASSPFGTGRDTEAFF. The CDR3 DNA reads TGTGCCAGCTCACCGTTCGGGACAGGGAGGGACACTGAAGCTTTCTTT. The chain links TRBV18 to TRBJ1-1; 9 bases line up with TRBD1. The CDR3 sequence is 16 residues long. Germline CDR1 is KGHSH and CDR2 is LQKENI. V dropped 3 bases and J dropped 3; count of bases not matched to a gene: 8.

This rearrangement joins TRBV7-8 to TRBJ2-3; 12 positions agree with TRBD2. The CDR3 totals 16 residues. V was clipped by 2 bases and J by 4 bases; unmatched bases: 4. Germline loops: CDR1 SGHVS, CDR2 FQNEAQ. CDR3 DNA: TGTGCCAGCAGCTTAAACCTAGCGGGGGGGCCAGATACGCAGTATTTT. Its protein product is CASSLNLAGGPDTQYF.

Turning to this clone: The junction shows a germline mismatch at one end, possibly a read error. The chain joins TRBV11-2 to TRBJ1-1; TRBD1 might be the D (5 bases). The CDR3 is 13 amino acids. The germline CDR1 and CDR2 sequences are SGHAT and FQNNGV. The CDR3 loop is CASSLSGNPEAFF. In DNA, the CDR3 is TGTGCCAGCAGCTTATCAGGGAACCCTGAAGCTTTCTTT.

The chain recombines TRBV12-5 with TRBJ1-2; no firm D call. Deletions cut 1 base from V and 4 bases from J, with 7 bases between. The CDR3 contains 13 residues. Germline values: CDR1 LGHNT, CDR2 FRNRAP. CDR3 in DNA: TGTGCTAGTGGTTTGGACAACCCCTATGGCTACACCTTC. Translated, it gives CASGLDNPYGYTF.

This clone has just one count. This chain links TRBV6-4 with TRBJ2-2; D perhaps matches TRBD1 (6 bases). The V end lost 6 bases, the J end lost 0 bases, and 14 bases lay between the germline ends. The CDR3 consists of 16 residues. CDR1 is MRHNA and CDR2 is SNTAGT in the germline V gene. CDR3 bases: TGTGCCAGCAGCGTACAGGGCCCCACGAACACCGGGGAGCTGTTTTTT. Its translation is CASSVQGPTNTGELFF.

The J gene is TRBJ2-7, the V gene TRBV27; 12 bases line up with TRBD2. CDR1 MNHEY and CDR2 SMNVEV come from the germline V gene (reference sequence). CDR3 size: 15 residues. Trimming took 5 bases from V and 7 from J; bases not matched to a gene: 9. The CDR3 loop reads CASSPWTSGVREQYF. For the CDR3, the DNA is TGTGCCAGCAGTCCGTGGACTAGCGGGGTGCGGGAGCAGTACTTC.

The gene calls are TRBV11-3 and TRBJ1-5; 7 bases fit TRBD1. The ends lost 5 bases at V and 4 bases at J; junction bases unmatched: 11. The CDR3 spans 16 residues. Germline lookup yields CDR1 SGHNT and CDR2 YENEEA. The CDR3: CASSAHDRVANQPQHF. The DNA of the CDR3 is TGTGCCAGCAGCGCCCACGACAGGGTAGCAAATCAGCCCCAGCATTTT. The complete variable domain, with remaining parts taken from reference TRBV11-3 and TRBJ1-5, reads EAGVVQSPRYKIIEKKQPVAFWCNPISGHNTLYWYLQNLGQGPELLIRYENEEAVDDSQLPKDRFSAERLKGVDSTLKIQPAELGDSAVYLCASSAHDRVANQPQHFGDGTRLSIL.

The chain carries TRBV7-9 and TRBJ2-3; TRBD2 is a possible D gene (5 bases). V was clipped by 5 bases and J by 2 bases, with 11 bases between them. The CDR3 spans 14 residues. Germline-derived CDR1 and CDR2 are SEHNR and FQNEAQ (reference sequence). CDR3 residues: CASSPPEATDTQYF. The CDR3, as DNA: TGTGCCAGCAGCCCCCCGGAGGCCACAGATACGCAGTATTTT.

The J gene is TRBJ1-2, the V gene TRBV7-2; the D gene is possibly TRBD1 (6 bases). The V end lost 5 bases, the J end lost 4 bases, and 17 bases lay between the germline ends. In germline, CDR1 is SGHTA, CDR2 FQGNSA. The CDR3 contains 15 residues. The CDR3: CASSLEGGPGYGYTF. The CDR3 bases are TGTGCCAGCAGCCTAGAGGGGGGGCCCGGCTATGGCTACACCTTC.

In its sample, this clone was seen a few times. The chain is built from TRBV18 and TRBJ1-1, with 12 positions matching TRBD1. The CDR3 has 16 amino acids. Germline V CDR1 and CDR2: KGHSH, LQKENI. With V trimmed by 5 bases and J by 3 bases, 7 bases remained unmatched. The CDR3 region is CASSTGQGARDTEAFF. CDR3 in DNA: TGTGCCAGCTCAACGGGACAGGGGGCGAGGGACACTGAAGCTTTCTTT.

The rearrangement joins TRBV7-2 to TRBJ2-2; 13 bases are shared with TRBD2. Germline V gives CDR1 SGHTA, CDR2 FQGNSA. CDR3 length: 14 amino acids. With V trimmed by 3 bases and J by 13 bases, 5 bases remained unmatched. The CDR3 DNA sequence: TGTGCCAGCAGCTTTAGGACTAGCGGGGGTCTGCTGTTTTTT. Protein sequence: CASSFRTSGGLLFF.

This CDR3 is CASSVSRNPALSPLHF. CDR3 nucleotide sequence: TGTGCCAGCAGCGTTAGTCGAAACCCCGCCCTTTCACCCCTCCACTTT. The V and J genes are TRBV9 and TRBJ1-6; D not resolved. Germline CDR1 and CDR2: SGDLS and YYNGEE. There are 16 residues in the CDR3. Between the trimmed V and J ends, which lost 2 bases and 9 bases, there was a span of 18 bases.

On this clone: At one of its ends the junction is not consistent with the germline gene, which may arise from a read error. The rearrangement uses TRBV27 and TRBJ2-7; 7 positions match TRBD2. This CDR3 has 15 residues. Germline-derived CDR1 and CDR2 are MNHEY and SMNVEV (reference sequence). The CDR3 bases are TGTGCCGGCAGTACAGTAGCGGGCTATACCTACGAGCAGTACTTC. Translation: CAGSTVAGYTYEQYF.

V and J are TRBV9 and TRBJ2-6; 7 nucleotides align to TRBD1. V dropped 0 bases and J dropped 0; count of bases not matched to a gene: 3. The CDR3 is 17 residues long. Germline values: CDR1 SGDLS, CDR2 YYNGEE. CDR3 in amino acids: CASSVVGTASGANVLTF. In DNA, the CDR3 is TGTGCCAGCAGCGTAGTAGGGACAGCCTCTGGGGCCAACGTCCTGACTTTC.

The CDR3 loop is CASSIQPGQGLGYTF. As DNA, the CDR3 is TGTGCCAGTAGTATTCAGCCGGGACAGGGACTTGGCTACACCTTC. The rearrangement joins TRBV19 to TRBJ1-2; 9 bases match TRBD1. This CDR3 has 15 amino acids. The ends lost 3 bases at V and 7 bases at J; junction bases unmatched: 9. From germline, CDR1 is LNHDA and CDR2 SQIVND (reference sequence).

The gene calls are TRBV19 and TRBJ1-5; D uncertain. CDR3 length: 14 amino acids. CDR1 is LNHDA, CDR2 SQIVND, per germline (reference sequence). With 2 bases removed from V and 8 bases from J, the gap between germline ends came to 13 bases. CDR3: CASSITPRVEPQHF. CDR3 nucleotide sequence: TGTGCCAGTAGTATAACGCCGAGGGTGGAGCCCCAGCATTTT.